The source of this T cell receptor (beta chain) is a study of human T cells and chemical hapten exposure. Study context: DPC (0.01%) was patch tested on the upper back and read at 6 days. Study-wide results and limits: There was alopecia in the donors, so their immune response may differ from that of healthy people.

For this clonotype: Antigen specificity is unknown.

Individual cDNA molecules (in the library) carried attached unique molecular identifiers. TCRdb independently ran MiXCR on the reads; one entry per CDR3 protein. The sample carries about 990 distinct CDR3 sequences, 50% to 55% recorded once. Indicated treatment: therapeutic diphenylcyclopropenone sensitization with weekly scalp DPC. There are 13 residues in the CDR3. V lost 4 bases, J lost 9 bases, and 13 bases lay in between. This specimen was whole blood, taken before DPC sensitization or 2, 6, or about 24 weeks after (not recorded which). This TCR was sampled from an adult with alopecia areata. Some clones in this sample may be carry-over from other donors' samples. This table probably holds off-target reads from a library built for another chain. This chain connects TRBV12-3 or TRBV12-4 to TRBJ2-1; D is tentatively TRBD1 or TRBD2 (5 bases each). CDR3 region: CASSSQGGGEQFF. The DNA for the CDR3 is TGTGCCAGCAGTTCTCAGGGTGGAGGTGAGCAGTTCTTC.